Each of the 11 T cell receptor beta chains below was sequenced from the same sample in a study of CD8 T cells in ankylosing spondylitis. Study observations and caveats: Ankylosing spondylitis blood appeared to carry a characteristic TCR beta motif of several highly homologous variants.

TCRdb re-derived calls from the 5' RACE reads in MiXCR, one entry per CDR3 protein. The table lists fewer than 450,000 distinct CDR3 sequences, 15% to 20% of them singletons, with 1% in the top ten. These receptors are not linked to any known antigen. Sequenced material: blood, either unsorted or a sorted T cell fraction (not recorded which). These TCRs come from a male donor with ankylosing spondylitis.

The rearrangement joins TRBV20-1 to TRBJ1-4, with D unresolved. Germline loops: CDR1 DFQATT, CDR2 SNEGSKA (reference sequence). Deletions cut 2 bases from V and 3 bases from J, with 7 bases between. The CDR3 runs to 13 residues. The CDR3 is CSARHRPNEKLFF. CDR3 nucleotide sequence: TGCAGTGCTAGACACAGACCTAATGAAAAACTGTTTTTT.

This chain uses TRBV28 with TRBJ2-3; no clear D gene. The V gene's germline CDR1 is MDHEN and CDR2 SYDVKM. The CDR3 runs to 13 residues. V lost 5 bases to trimming and J lost 1 base, with 7 bases between them. CDR3 in DNA: TGTGCCAGCAGTCGTCTCCGCACAGATACGCAGTATTTT. Its protein is CASSRLRTDTQYF.

The V gene is TRBV28, the J gene TRBJ2-7, with D possibly being TRBD1 (5 bases). This CDR3 has 12 residues. Germline CDR1 and CDR2: MDHEN and SYDVKM. The ends were cut back, 3 bases at V and 6 bases at J, with 9 bases in the middle. The CDR3 here is CASSFSTGEQYF. DNA for the CDR3: TGTGCCAGCAGTTTTTCCACAGGCGAGCAGTACTTC.

As regards this clonotype: A much larger clone lies a single base off, so this may be a read error. The V call is TRBV5-1, the J call TRBJ1-2, with D unclear. Trimming pared 0 bases from V and 3 bases from J, leaving 6 bases between. Germline CDR1 and CDR2: SGHRS and YFSETQ. CDR3 length equals 13 residues. DNA of the CDR3: TGCGCCAGCAGCTTGGACCAGCACTATGGCTACACCTTC. Amino acid sequence: CASSLDQHYGYTF.

This chain joins TRBV7-9 and TRBJ1-4; no reliable D call. This CDR3 comprises 15 residues. Germline CDR1 reads SEHNR; CDR2 reads FQNEAQ (reference sequence). V lost 5 bases, J lost 8 bases, and 18 bases lay in between. The CDR3 coding sequence is TGTGCCAGCAGCCCCGGTACCGGGCAGATCGAAAAACTGTTTTTT. The encoded protein is CASSPGTGQIEKLFF.

This clonotype was counted between two and nine times. One end of the junction fails to match germline, which may point to a read error. This chain links TRBV20-1 with TRBJ2-2; no clear D gene. The germline V gene has CDR1 DFQATT and CDR2 SNEGSKA (reference sequence). This CDR3 contains 12 residues. The CDR3 sequence is CSARANTGELFF. CDR3 nucleotide sequence: TGCAGTGCCAGAGCGAACACCGGGGAGCTGTTTTTT.

J is TRBJ2-1 and V is TRBV7-9; 11 bases agree with TRBD1. Germline lookup yields CDR1 SEHNR and CDR2 FQNEAQ (reference sequence). Unmatched junction bases numbered 7, after V lost 5 bases and J lost 7 bases. The CDR3 totals 15 residues. The CDR3 DNA follows: TGTGCCAGCAGCATCGGACAGGGGGCCCGGAATGAGCAGTTCTTC. It encodes CASSIGQGARNEQFF.

This clonotype came up many times. V usage is TRBV5-1 and J usage is TRBJ2-1; 9 nucleotides match TRBD2. Germline CDR1 SGHRS, CDR2 YFSETQ. The CDR3 is 16 amino acids. Trimming took 2 bases from V and 6 from J; bases not matched to a gene: 9. CDR3 nucleotides: TGCGCCAGCAGCTTCCGGACTGGCGGGAGGGCCAATGAGCAGTTCTTC. It yields the protein CASSFRTGGRANEQFF.

This clonotype was counted ten times or more. The chain is built from TRBV5-6 and TRBJ2-3, with 10 bases that match TRBD2. J was trimmed by 5 bases and V by 1 base; bases with no gene match: 10. The CDR3 consists of 17 residues. The germline V gene has CDR1 SGHDT and CDR2 YYEEEE. The CDR3 bases are TGTGCCAGCAGCTTGATCAATCTAGCGGGAGCGAAAGATACGCAGTATTTT. This gives the protein CASSLINLAGAKDTQYF.

This clonotype was found a few times. The rearrangement links TRBV4-3 to TRBJ2-2, with D unresolved. This CDR3 contains 16 residues. V shed 1 base and J shed 0 bases, with 9 bases lying between them. Germline CDR1 and CDR2: LGHNA and YSLEER. CDR3 sequence: CASSQVAYANTGELFF. The DNA of the CDR3 is TGCGCCAGCAGCCAAGTTGCGTACGCGAACACCGGGGAGCTGTTTTTT.

This clonotype has more than one count but fewer than ten. The chain combines TRBV14 with TRBJ2-2; D remains unclear. This CDR3 has 12 residues. In germline, CDR1 is SGHDN, CDR2 FVKESK. V was pared by 0 bases and J by 8 bases, with 4 bases between. The chain's CDR3 is CASSQDMGELFF. The CDR3 bases are TGTGCCAGCAGCCAAGATATGGGGGAGCTGTTTTTT.